This T cell receptor (beta chain) was recovered during a study of blood T cells in healthy people across ages. Turning to the study itself: Template switching recovered approximately one barcoded beta molecule for every two T cells.

The second PCR ran roughly 6 to 11 cycles with a sample-barcoded 5' primer and J-beta primers. One entry per CDR3 protein, called by TCRdb with MiXCR from the 5' RACE reads. Of 500,000 to 650,000 distinct CDR3 sequences detected, about 29% appear once; the ten largest clones hold over 3.5%. CDR1 and CDR2 (germline): MNHEY, SVGEGT. The CDR3 has 15 amino acids. The ends were cut back, 2 bases at V and 0 bases at J, with 11 bases in the middle. The sample was also reused in another study, on T cells of mothers and their children. From that paper: The authors identified no persistent microchimeric T cell clones.

The sequence was obtained from a boy aged 2-15 years in good health. The material sequenced was blood. The chain uses TRBV6-2 or TRBV6-3 and TRBJ2-7; D unresolved. The CDR3 DNA sequence: TGTGCCAGCAGTTACGTGGTCTCCTACTCCTACGAGCAGTACTTC. Its protein product is CASSYVVSYSYEQYF.